There are a few counts of the clone carrying this T cell receptor beta chain. Its antigen remains unknown. The record originates from a study of T cells after yellow fever vaccination. General study points: Only a minor proportion of clonotypes was detected across both CD4 and CD8 compartments. The study noted that FACS-sorted repertoires could contain abundant clonotypes contaminating from the bulk population.

Losses at the gene ends were 5 bases for V and 5 bases for J; bases not matched to a gene: 8. The CDR3 contains 14 residues. They built TCR cDNA with 5'RACE template switching, a step that put in a universal primer site and UMIs. TCRdb analysed the 5' RACE reads with MiXCR anew, one entry per CDR3 protein. The data contain approximately 260,000 distinct CDR3 sequences, 10% to 15% of them singletons. The receptor's source is a man aged 25-45 years who received the YFV17D yellow fever vaccine. The V and J genes are TRBV12-3 or TRBV12-4 and TRBJ2-5; 7 bases are shared with TRBD1. This specimen was CD4+ T cells sorted from PBMCs, taken 45 days after the yellow fever booster vaccination. CDR3: CASSTRQGWETQYF. The DNA for the CDR3 is TGTGCCAGCAGTACCCGACAGGGCTGGGAGACCCAGTACTTC.